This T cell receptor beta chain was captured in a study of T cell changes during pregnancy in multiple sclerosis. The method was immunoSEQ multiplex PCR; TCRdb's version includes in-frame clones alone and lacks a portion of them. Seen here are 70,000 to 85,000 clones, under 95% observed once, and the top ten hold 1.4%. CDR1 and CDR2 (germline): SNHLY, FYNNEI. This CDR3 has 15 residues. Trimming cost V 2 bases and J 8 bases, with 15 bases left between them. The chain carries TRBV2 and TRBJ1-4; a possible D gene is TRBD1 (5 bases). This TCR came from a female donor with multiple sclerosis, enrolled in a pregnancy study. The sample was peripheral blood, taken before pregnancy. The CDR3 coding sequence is TGTGCCAGCAGTGAACCTCCGTCAGGGATCGAAAAACTGTTTTTT. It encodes CASSEPPSGIEKLFF.